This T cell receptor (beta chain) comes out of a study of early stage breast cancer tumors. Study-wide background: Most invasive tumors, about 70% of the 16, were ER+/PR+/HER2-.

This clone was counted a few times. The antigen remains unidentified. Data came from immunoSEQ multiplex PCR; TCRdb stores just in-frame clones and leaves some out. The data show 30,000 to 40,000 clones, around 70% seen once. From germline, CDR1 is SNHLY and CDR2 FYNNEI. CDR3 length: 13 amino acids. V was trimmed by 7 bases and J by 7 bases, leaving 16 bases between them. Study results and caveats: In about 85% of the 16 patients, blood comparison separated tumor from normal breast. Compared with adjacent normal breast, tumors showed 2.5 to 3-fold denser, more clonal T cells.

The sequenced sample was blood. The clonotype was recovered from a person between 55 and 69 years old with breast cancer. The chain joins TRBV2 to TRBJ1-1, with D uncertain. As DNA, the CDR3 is TGTGCCAGCATTTCGGAGAGACGGGGTGAAGCTTTCTTT. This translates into CASISERRGEAFF.